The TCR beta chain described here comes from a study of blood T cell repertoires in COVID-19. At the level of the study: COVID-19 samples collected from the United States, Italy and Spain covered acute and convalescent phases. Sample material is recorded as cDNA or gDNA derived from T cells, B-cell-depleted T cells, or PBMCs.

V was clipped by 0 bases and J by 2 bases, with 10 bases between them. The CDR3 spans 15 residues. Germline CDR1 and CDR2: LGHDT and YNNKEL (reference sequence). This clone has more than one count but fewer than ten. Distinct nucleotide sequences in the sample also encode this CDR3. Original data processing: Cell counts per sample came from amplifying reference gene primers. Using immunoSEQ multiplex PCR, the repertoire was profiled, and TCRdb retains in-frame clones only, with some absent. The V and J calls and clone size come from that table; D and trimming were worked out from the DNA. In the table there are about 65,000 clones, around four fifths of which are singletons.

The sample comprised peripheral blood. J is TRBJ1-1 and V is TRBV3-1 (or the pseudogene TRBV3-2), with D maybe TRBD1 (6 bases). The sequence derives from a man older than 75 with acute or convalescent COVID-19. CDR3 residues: CASSQDWGRNTEAFF. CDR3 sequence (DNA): TGTGCCAGCAGCCAAGATTGGGGGCGAAACACTGAAGCTTTCTTT.